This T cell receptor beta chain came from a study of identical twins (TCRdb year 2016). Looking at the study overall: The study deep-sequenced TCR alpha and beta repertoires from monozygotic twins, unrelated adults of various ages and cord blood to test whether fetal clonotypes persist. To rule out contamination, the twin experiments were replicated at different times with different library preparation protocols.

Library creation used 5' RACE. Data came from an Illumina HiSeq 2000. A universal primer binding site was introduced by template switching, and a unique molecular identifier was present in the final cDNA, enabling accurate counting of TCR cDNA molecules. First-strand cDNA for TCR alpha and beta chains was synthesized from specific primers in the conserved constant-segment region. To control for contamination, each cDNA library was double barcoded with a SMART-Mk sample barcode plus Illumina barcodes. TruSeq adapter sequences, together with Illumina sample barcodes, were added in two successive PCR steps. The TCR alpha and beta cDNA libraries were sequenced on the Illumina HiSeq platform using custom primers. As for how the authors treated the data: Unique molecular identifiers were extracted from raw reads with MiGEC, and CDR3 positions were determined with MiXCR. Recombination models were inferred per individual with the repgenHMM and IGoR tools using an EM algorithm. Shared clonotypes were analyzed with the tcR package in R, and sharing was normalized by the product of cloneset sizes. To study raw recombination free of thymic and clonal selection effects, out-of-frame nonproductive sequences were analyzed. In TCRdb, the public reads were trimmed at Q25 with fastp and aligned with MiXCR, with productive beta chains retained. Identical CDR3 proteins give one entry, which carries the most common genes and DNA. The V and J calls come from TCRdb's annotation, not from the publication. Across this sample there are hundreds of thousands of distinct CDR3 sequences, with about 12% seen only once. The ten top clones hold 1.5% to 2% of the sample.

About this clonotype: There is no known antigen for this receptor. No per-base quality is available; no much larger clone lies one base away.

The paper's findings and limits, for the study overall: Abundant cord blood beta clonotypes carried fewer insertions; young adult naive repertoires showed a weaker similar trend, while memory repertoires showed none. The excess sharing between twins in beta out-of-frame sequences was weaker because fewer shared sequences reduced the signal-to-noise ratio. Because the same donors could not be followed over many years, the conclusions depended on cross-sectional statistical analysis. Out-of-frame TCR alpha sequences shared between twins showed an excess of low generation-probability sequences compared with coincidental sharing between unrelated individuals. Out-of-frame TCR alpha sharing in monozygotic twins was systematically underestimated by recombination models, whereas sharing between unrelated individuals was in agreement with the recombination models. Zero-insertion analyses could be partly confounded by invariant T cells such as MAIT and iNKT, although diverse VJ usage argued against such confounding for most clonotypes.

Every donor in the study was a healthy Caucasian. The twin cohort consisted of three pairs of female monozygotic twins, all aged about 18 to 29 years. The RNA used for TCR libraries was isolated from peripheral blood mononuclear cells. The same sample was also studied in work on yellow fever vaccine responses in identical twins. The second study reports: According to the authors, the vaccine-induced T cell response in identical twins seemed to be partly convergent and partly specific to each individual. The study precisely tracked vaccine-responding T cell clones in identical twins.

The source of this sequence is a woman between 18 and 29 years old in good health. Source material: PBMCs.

The DNA reads TGTGCCAGCAGCGTAGGAACTAGCGGATTAAACACCGGGGAGCTGTTTTTT. The translation is CASSVGTSGLNTGELFF. The chain was built from TRBV9 and TRBJ2-2; 8 middle bases align to TRBD2. CDR1 and CDR2 were assigned from the germline V gene as SGDLS and YYNGEE. V has 0 bases trimmed and J has 2 bases trimmed; junction bases matching no gene number 6. The CDR3 contains 17 residues, cysteine and phenylalanine counted. The sequence is cut down to CDR3 DNA, 51 bases in frame from base 1.